This TCR beta chain comes out of a study of technical replicates of blood from a handful of donors. Using immunoSEQ multiplex PCR, the repertoire was profiled, and TCRdb retains in-frame clones only, with some absent. The data show 56,000 or so clones, with 90% to 95% seen just once and 3% to 3.5% held by the top ten. CDR1 is MNHNS and CDR2 is SASEGT in the germline V gene. Unmatched junction bases numbered 6, after V lost 4 bases and J lost 0 bases. The CDR3 runs 19 residues. This clone was observed a few times. The sequence came from a human donor in good health. Some clones in this sample may be carry-over from other donors' samples. Material for sequencing was PBMCs. J is TRBJ2-1 and V is TRBV6-1; 16 bases are shared with TRBD2. The CDR3 bases are TGTGCCAGCAGTGGGGGACTAGCGGGAGGGCGTAGCTCCTACAATGAGCAGTTCTTC. It encodes CASSGGLAGGRSSYNEQFF.